These 9 T cell receptor beta chains were sequenced from one sample in a study of blood T cell repertoires in COVID-19. TCRdb keeps only in-frame clones here, not all; method: immunoSEQ multiplex PCR. The data hold about 220,000 clones, with 80% to 90% observed a single time. Sequenced: PBMCs or T cells enriched from blood (not recorded which). Receptor source: a woman between 18 and 30 years old in a cohort exposed to, infected with or recovered from COVID-19 (not recorded which).

The CDR3, as DNA: TGTGCCAGTAGCCCGGGACAGGGCAGCTCCTACGAGCAGTACTTC. The encoded protein is CASSPGQGSSYEQYF. The chain is built from TRBV19 and TRBJ2-7; TRBD1 aligns across 9 bases. CDR1 is LNHDA, CDR2 SQIVND, per germline (reference sequence). V was pared by 6 bases and J by 0 bases, with 6 bases of the junction left unmatched. The CDR3 is 15 residues long.

The V and J genes are TRBV5-1 and TRBJ2-1; 9 nucleotides align to TRBD1. CDR3 length: 13 amino acids. The junction had 6 bases not matched to a gene; V was cut back by 6 bases and J by 8 bases. The germline V gene has CDR1 SGHRS and CDR2 YFSETQ. The CDR3 DNA is TGCGCCAGCACCCCGGGACAGGGCTATGAGCAGTTCTTC. This sequence encodes CASTPGQGYEQFF. Together with reference TRBV5-1 and TRBJ2-1, the CDR3 gives the full variable domain: KAGVTQTPRYLIKTRGQQVTLSCSPISGHRSVSWYQQTPGQGLQFLFEYFSETQRNKGNFPGRFSGRQFSNSRSEMNVSTLELGDSALYLCASTPGQGYEQFFGPGTRLTVL.

V is TRBV4-1 and J is TRBJ1-1; D gene unclear. Germline CDR1 reads MGHRA; CDR2 reads YSYEKL. The CDR3 is 14 residues long. V lost 0 bases and J 0 bases, leaving 5 bases between the germline ends. Written as DNA, the CDR3 is TGCGCCAGCAGCCAAGATAGCCTGAACACTGAAGCTTTCTTT. Translation: CASSQDSLNTEAFF.

The chain recombines TRBV2 with TRBJ1-5; 12 bases match TRBD1. The length of the CDR3 is 15 residues. V lost 5 bases, J lost 6 bases, and 5 bases stayed unmatched. Germline V gene lookup returns CDR1 SNHLY and CDR2 FYNNEI. The CDR3: CASSLGGQGAQPQHF. In nucleotides, the CDR3 is TGTGCCAGCAGTCTGGGGGGACAGGGGGCTCAGCCCCAGCATTTT. The whole variable domain, remainder taken from reference TRBV2 and TRBJ1-5, is EPEVTQTPSHQVTQMGQEVILRCVPISNHLYFYWYRQILGQKVEFLVSFYNNEISEKSEIFDDQFSVERPDGSNFTLKIRSTKLEDSAMYFCASSLGGQGAQPQHFGDGTRLSIL.

The genes are TRBV15 and TRBJ1-4, with D unclear. V lost 5 bases to trimming and J lost 8 bases, with 18 bases between them. The CDR3 is 15 amino acids. Germline V gene sequence: CDR1 LNHNV, CDR2 YYDKDF (reference sequence). The CDR3 protein is CATSPGIASSEKLFF. The CDR3 DNA is TGTGCCACCAGCCCGGGGATAGCTTCCAGCGAAAAACTGTTTTTT.

The rearrangement links TRBV19 to TRBJ1-5, with a tentative D call TRBD1 (6 bases). V shed 6 bases and J shed 6 bases, with 18 bases lying between them. There are 15 residues in the CDR3. CDR1 LNHDA and CDR2 SQIVND come from the germline V gene (reference sequence). The CDR3 here is CASREREQGSQPQHF. CDR3 bases: TGTGCCAGTAGAGAAAGGGAACAGGGATCTCAGCCCCAGCATTTT.

The chain has TRBV29-1 and TRBJ2-1; 10 bases line up with TRBD1. The length of the CDR3 is 14 residues. The junction had 6 bases not matched to a gene; V was cut back by 7 bases and J by 3 bases. Looked up from germline, CDR1 is SQVTM and CDR2 is ANQGSEA. The CDR3 loop reads CSARRDRGYNEQFF. CDR3 DNA: TGCAGCGCGCGCCGGGACAGGGGCTACAATGAGCAGTTCTTC.

This chain joins TRBV19 and TRBJ2-6; D not certain. The length of the CDR3 is 13 residues. The V and J ends lost 7 bases and 4 bases respectively, with 8 bases between them. Germline V lookup: CDR1 LNHDA, CDR2 SQIVND (reference sequence). The CDR3 protein is CASTQSGANVLTF. The CDR3 coding sequence is TGTGCCAGTACACAGTCCGGGGCCAACGTCCTGACTTTC.

This chain's CDR3 is CSVEALEYNEQFF. DNA of the CDR3: TGCAGCGTTGAAGCGTTAGAGTACAATGAGCAGTTCTTC. V gene TRBV29-1 combines with J gene TRBJ2-1, with unresolved D. V lost 1 base, J lost 4 bases, and 8 bases lay in between. The CDR3 covers 13 residues. CDR1 is SQVTM and CDR2 is ANQGSEA in the germline V gene.